The 29 T cell receptor beta chains presented below share a single source sample, sequenced in a study of blood T cell repertoires in COVID-19. The repertoire was sequenced with immunoSEQ multiplex PCR; TCRdb's copy has only in-frame clones and lacks some. This sample has over 150,000 clones, with 80% to 90% found just once. The sequenced material came from peripheral blood. All receptors come from a woman aged 55-69 years with COVID-19, enrolled during active disease.

The rearrangement uses TRBV19 and TRBJ1-6; D gene ambiguous. This CDR3 region has 16 residues. Deletions cut 5 bases from V and 1 base from J, with 12 bases between. The germline CDR1 and CDR2 sequences are LNHDA and SQIVND (reference sequence). For the CDR3, the DNA is TGTGCCAGTAGTGAGTCCCGAGGGTCCTATAATTCACCCCTCCACTTT. This gives the protein CASSESRGSYNSPLHF.

The gene calls are TRBV5-8 and TRBJ1-2; D may be TRBD1 (6 bases). The CDR3 runs to 15 residues. Per the germline V gene, CDR1 is SGHTS and CDR2 is YDEGEE. Trimming left V 0 bases short and J 3 bases short, with 12 bases between. The CDR3 nucleotides read TGTGCCAGCAGCTTGGTAGGGACAAGGGACTATGGCTACACCTTC. It codes for CASSLVGTRDYGYTF.

V and J are TRBV6-1 and TRBJ1-2, with D perhaps TRBD1 (6 bases). The germline V gene has CDR1 MNHNS and CDR2 SASEGT. This CDR3 is 14 amino acids long. Trimming cost V 3 bases and J 0 bases, with 8 bases left between them. The CDR3 loop is CASSEDSPNYGYTF. The DNA of the CDR3 is TGTGCCAGCAGTGAGGACAGCCCTAACTATGGCTACACCTTC.

The chain uses TRBV18 and TRBJ2-5, with D possibly being TRBD1 (5 bases). Germline V lookup: CDR1 KGHSH, CDR2 LQKENI. The CDR3 spans 14 residues. The V and J ends lost 1 base and 4 bases respectively, with 10 bases between them. Written as DNA, the CDR3 is TGTGCCAGCTCACCACATTCAGGGATAGAGACCCAGTACTTC. Protein product: CASSPHSGIETQYF.

CDR3 nucleotides: TGTGCCAGTAACGGGGTGGAGGGAACGGGCTACACCTTC. It is translated as CASNGVEGTGYTF. V is TRBV19 and J is TRBJ1-2, with D hard to call. Germline lookup yields CDR1 LNHDA and CDR2 SQIVND (reference sequence). This CDR3 contains 13 residues. V dropped 7 bases and J dropped 8 bases, with 17 bases sitting between them.

This clone has more than one count but fewer than ten. J is TRBJ1-2 and V is TRBV3-1 (or the pseudogene TRBV3-2); a weak D match, TRBD1 (6 bases). The germline gives CDR1 LGHDT, CDR2 YNNKEL (reference sequence). The ends were cut back, 1 base at V and 7 bases at J, with 16 bases in the middle. The CDR3 extends over 15 amino acids. The CDR3 nucleotides read TGTGCCAGCAGCCAAGGCAGGGGAGGGGGTCGTGGCTACACCTTC. Residues: CASSQGRGGGRGYTF.

There are a few counts of this clone. This chain links TRBV18 with TRBJ1-1; no definite D call. The CDR3 is 12 residues long. From germline, CDR1 is KGHSH and CDR2 LQKENI. Trimming removed 3 bases at V and 2 bases at J, with 4 bases between. In DNA, the CDR3 is TGTGCCAGCTCACCCAGAAACACTGAAGCTTTCTTT. Translation: CASSPRNTEAFF. The full variable domain, its missing parts supplied by reference TRBV18 and TRBJ1-1, is NAGVMQNPRHLVRRRGQEARLRCSPMKGHSHVYWYRQLPEEGLKFMVYLQKENIIDESGMPKERFSAEFPKEGPSILRIQQVVRGDSAAYFCASSPRNTEAFFGQGTRLTVV.

This clone came up a few times. The V and J genes are TRBV29-1 and TRBJ1-1, with D possibly TRBD1 on 6 matching bases. The length of the CDR3 is 12 residues. CDR1 is SQVTM, CDR2 ANQGSEA, per germline. The V end was cut by 8 bases, the J end by 0 bases, with 10 bases between. Here the CDR3 reads CSPTGLNTEAFF. In nucleotides, the CDR3 is TGCAGCCCGACAGGTTTGAACACTGAAGCTTTCTTT.

The chain employs TRBV9 and TRBJ2-1; 7 bases match TRBD2. Germline lookup yields CDR1 SGDLS and CDR2 YYNGEE. The CDR3 loop spans 15 amino acids. V lost 1 base, J lost 4 bases, and 5 bases stayed unmatched. The CDR3 loop is CASSVRPSGYNEQFF. As DNA, the CDR3 is TGTGCCAGCAGCGTAAGGCCTAGCGGATACAATGAGCAGTTCTTC.

This rearrangement joins TRBV11-2 to TRBJ2-4; 7 bases match TRBD1. CDR1 and CDR2 (germline): SGHAT, FQNNGV. The CDR3 loop spans 17 amino acids. J lost 0 bases, V lost 7 bases, and 12 bases had no gene match. The chain's CDR3 is CASNVRDRVQAKNIQYF. The CDR3 nucleotides are TGTGCCAGCAACGTCCGAGACAGGGTCCAAGCCAAAAACATTCAGTACTTC.

This clone appeared many times. As DNA, the CDR3 is TGCGCCAGCAGCCAAGATACCGGACAGTCCCAATATAATTCACCCCTCCACTTT. Protein product: CASSQDTGQSQYNSPLHF. The rearrangement uses TRBV4-1 and TRBJ1-6; D possibly corresponds to TRBD1 (6 bases). The V end lost 0 bases, the J end lost 4 bases, and 16 bases lay between the germline ends. Germline V gene sequence: CDR1 MGHRA, CDR2 YSYEKL. There are 18 residues in the CDR3.

DNA of the CDR3: TGTGCCAGCAGTGGAGAAGGAGGTCAGCCCCAGCATTTT. Amino acids: CASSGEGGQPQHF. V gene TRBV2 combines with J gene TRBJ1-5; D remains ambiguous. The CDR3 totals 13 residues. CDR1 and CDR2 (germline): SNHLY, FYNNEI. The V and J ends lost 4 bases and 6 bases respectively, with 10 bases between them.

The chain joins TRBV10-3 to TRBJ1-1; TRBD1 agrees at 7 bases. Trimming took 3 bases from V and 1 from J; bases not matched to a gene: 5. Germline-derived CDR1 and CDR2 are ENHRY and SYGVKD. This CDR3 contains 15 residues. CDR3 sequence (DNA): TGTGCCATCAGTGAAACCGGGACAGCGAACACTGAAGCTTTCTTT. This sequence encodes CAISETGTANTEAFF.

The chain recombines TRBV6-1 with TRBJ2-7; a weak D match, TRBD1 (6 bases). Trimming shortened V by 1 base and J by 2 bases, and 12 bases separated the two germline ends. The germline CDR1 and CDR2 sequences are MNHNS and SASEGT. This CDR3 contains 15 residues. CDR3 nucleotide sequence: TGTGCCAGCAGTGAAGGGTTGGGGGCCGCCTACGAGCAGTACTTC. Its translation: CASSEGLGAAYEQYF.

This sequence joins TRBV29-1 and TRBJ1-5; 8 nucleotides align to TRBD1. V lost 4 bases, J lost 4 bases, and 3 bases stayed unmatched. CDR1 SQVTM and CDR2 ANQGSEA come from the germline V gene. The CDR3 sequence is 13 residues long. This chain's CDR3 is CSVGDRTNQPQHF. The CDR3 DNA follows: TGCAGCGTTGGGGACAGGACTAATCAGCCCCAGCATTTT.

This clone has a single count. The rearrangement joins TRBV7-3 to TRBJ2-3; possibly TRBD2 for D (5 bases). CDR1 SGHTA and CDR2 FQGTGA come from the germline V gene. Trimming removed 2 bases at V and 6 bases at J, with 9 bases between. The CDR3 has 13 residues. For the CDR3, the DNA is TGTGCCAGCAGCTTACGAGGGTTCGATACGCAGTATTTT. Translation gives CASSLRGFDTQYF. The full variable domain, rest sourced from reference TRBV7-3 and TRBJ2-3, is GAGVSQTPSNKVTEKGKYVELRCDPISGHTALYWYRQSLGQGPEFLIYFQGTGAADDSGLPNDRFFAVRPEGSVSTLKIQRTERGDSAVYLCASSLRGFDTQYFGPGTRLTVL.

This rearrangement joins TRBV25-1 to TRBJ2-7; 7 bases match TRBD1. This CDR3 contains 13 residues. Per the germline V gene, CDR1 is MGHDK and CDR2 is SYGVNS. V shed 1 base, J shed 12 bases, and the junction held 9 bases outside the gene matches. DNA of the CDR3: TGTGCCAGCAGTGAATCCCTGTTGACAGGGTGGTACTTC. Its translation: CASSESLLTGWYF.

This chain joins TRBV25-1 and TRBJ2-2; 14 bases fit TRBD2. Germline V gene sequence: CDR1 MGHDK, CDR2 SYGVNS. V was clipped by 3 bases and J by 4 bases; unmatched bases: 4. CDR3 length: 17 amino acids. CDR3 sequence: CASSETSGRGGTGELFF. The CDR3 coding sequence is TGTGCCAGCAGTGAGACTAGCGGGAGGGGAGGCACCGGGGAGCTGTTTTTT. Based on the CDR3 plus reference TRBV25-1 and TRBJ2-2, the full variable domain is EADIYQTPRYLVIGTGKKITLECSQTMGHDKMYWYQQDPGMELHLIHYSYGVNSTEKGDLSSESTVSRIRTEHFPLTLESARPSHTSQYLCASSETSGRGGTGELFFGEGSRLTVL.

This chain links TRBV19 with TRBJ2-3; tentatively, D is TRBD1 (6 bases). V shed 2 bases and J shed 3 bases, with 15 bases lying between them. The germline gives CDR1 LNHDA, CDR2 SQIVND (reference sequence). The CDR3 runs to 16 residues. The DNA for the CDR3 is TGTGCCAGTAGTATACGCACAGGGAGTCGTACAGATACGCAGTATTTT. The encoded protein is CASSIRTGSRTDTQYF.

This clone was counted between two and nine times. The V and J genes are TRBV5-1 and TRBJ1-2, with 8 positions matching TRBD1. Germline CDR1 and CDR2: SGHRS and YFSETQ. This CDR3 has 13 amino acids. Trimming took 2 bases from V and 6 from J; bases not matched to a gene: 3. The CDR3 DNA follows: TGCGCCAGCAGCTTTCCGGACAGGGATGGCTACACCTTC. Translating it yields CASSFPDRDGYTF.

The rearrangement uses TRBV19 and TRBJ1-5; 7 bases are a match to TRBD1. The CDR3 is made up of 15 amino acids. V shed 2 bases, J shed 5 bases, and the junction held 6 bases outside the gene matches. Germline-derived CDR1 and CDR2 are LNHDA and SQIVND (reference sequence). The CDR3 sequence is CASSIRRGPDQPQHF. CDR3 coding DNA: TGTGCCAGTAGTATACGGAGGGGGCCGGATCAGCCCCAGCATTTT. Together with reference TRBV19 and TRBJ1-5, the CDR3 gives the full variable domain: DGGITQSPKYLFRKEGQNVTLSCEQNLNHDAMYWYRQDPGQGLRLIYYSQIVNDFQKGDIAEGYSVSREKKESFPLTVTSAQKNPTAFYLCASSIRRGPDQPQHFGDGTRLSIL.

This rearrangement joins TRBV2 to TRBJ1-2; 9 bases are shared with TRBD1. Germline CDR1 is SNHLY and CDR2 is FYNNEI. V trimming: 6 bases; J trimming: 7 bases; junction bases outside the gene matches: 12. The CDR3 has 15 residues. CDR3 sequence: CASSLRTGTGSGYTF. Written as DNA, the CDR3 is TGTGCCAGCAGCCTACGAACCGGGACAGGGAGTGGCTACACCTTC.

V and J are TRBV15 and TRBJ2-2, with D hard to call. The germline CDR1 and CDR2 sequences are LNHNV and YYDKDF (reference sequence). Between the trimmed V and J ends, which lost 0 bases and 8 bases, there was a span of 7 bases. The CDR3 is 13 amino acids. CDR3 sequence reads: CATSRDFVGELFF. The CDR3 bases are TGTGCCACCAGCAGAGATTTCGTTGGGGAGCTGTTTTTT.

The chain has TRBV3-1 (or the pseudogene TRBV3-2) and TRBJ1-1; 8 nucleotides match TRBD1. V dropped 4 bases and J dropped 4; count of bases not matched to a gene: 5. This CDR3 spans 14 amino acids. Germline assignment: CDR1 LGHDT and CDR2 YNNKEL (reference sequence). The CDR3 nucleotides are TGTGCCAGCAGCCGAAACAGGGGGAGCACTGAAGCTTTCTTT. Amino acids: CASSRNRGSTEAFF.

This clone was picked up one time. This sequence joins TRBV10-3 and TRBJ1-2; no firm D call. The CDR3 is made up of 12 amino acids. CDR1 ENHRY and CDR2 SYGVKD come from the germline V gene. The germline V and J ends were trimmed by 2 bases and 3 bases, with 4 bases remaining between them. The DNA of the CDR3 is TGTGCCATCAGTGAGCGGGACTATGGCTACACCTTC. Amino acid sequence: CAISERDYGYTF.

This clone came up once. J is TRBJ2-5 and V is TRBV18; D not resolved. V was clipped by 0 bases and J by 4 bases, with 9 bases between them. From germline, CDR1 is KGHSH and CDR2 LQKENI. The CDR3 covers 14 residues. The CDR3 sequence is CASSPPILRETQYF. CDR3 nucleotide sequence: TGTGCCAGCTCACCACCGATACTACGAGAGACCCAGTACTTC.

This clone occurred once. V is TRBV7-3 and J is TRBJ1-5, with D hard to call. Germline CDR1 reads SGHTA; CDR2 reads FQGTGA. Trimming pared 0 bases from V and 3 bases from J, leaving 6 bases between. The CDR3 has 14 residues. The CDR3 DNA reads as TGTGCCAGCAGCTTAACCCCTAACAATCAGCCCCAGCATTTT. This sequence encodes CASSLTPNNQPQHF.

Only a few counts were recorded for this clone. V is TRBV14 and J is TRBJ1-5; the match to TRBD1 covers 8 bases. With V trimmed by 9 bases and J by 0 bases, 16 bases remained unmatched. Germline V gives CDR1 SGHDN, CDR2 FVKESK. The CDR3 runs to 18 residues. The CDR3: CARGKPDRVVYSNQPQHF. CDR3 sequence (DNA): TGTGCCAGGGGAAAACCGGACAGGGTCGTCTATAGCAATCAGCCCCAGCATTTT.

This clone has just one count. The rearrangement uses TRBV5-1 and TRBJ2-1, with D perhaps TRBD2 (5 bases). CDR1 and CDR2 from the germline V gene are SGHRS and YFSETQ. The CDR3 is 12 residues long. The ends were cut back, 4 bases at V and 9 bases at J, with 11 bases in the middle. CDR3 nucleotides: TGCGCCAGCAGCGTAAGCGAGGGTGAGCAGTTCTTC. Residues: CASSVSEGEQFF.